The 28 T cell receptor beta chains given below trace back to one sample, sequenced in a study of T cells in tuberculosis. Sequencing was performed with immunoSEQ multiplex PCR; in TCRdb, only in-frame clones are kept and a portion is missing. The sample gives under 30,000 clones, roughly 94% of which show up once; around 6.5% is in the top ten. Regarding time point: new active TB diagnosis, blood taken before or within 7 days of starting treatment. This specimen was PBMCs, taken at tuberculosis diagnosis. The receptors here all came from an adult with tuberculosis.

The V call is TRBV4-1, the J call TRBJ2-7; TRBD2 matches 8 bases. Unmatched junction bases numbered 11, after V lost 0 bases and J lost 4 bases. Germline V gives CDR1 MGHRA, CDR2 YSYEKL. The CDR3 is made up of 17 amino acids. CDR3: CASSQESQRELSYEQYF. As DNA, the CDR3 is TGCGCCAGCAGCCAAGAATCACAGCGGGAGTTGTCTTACGAGCAGTACTTC.

This chain links TRBV11-2 with TRBJ2-4; a weak D match, TRBD2 (5 bases). Trimming left V 2 bases short and J 3 bases short, with 20 bases between. Germline loops: CDR1 SGHAT, CDR2 FQNNGV. The CDR3 totals 18 residues. CDR3 nucleotide sequence: TGTGCCAGCAGCTTATCGTACGCTTCCGAGGGAAACAAAAACATTCAGTACTTC. Its protein is CASSLSYASEGNKNIQYF.

The chain is built from TRBV6-4 and TRBJ1-6; no clear D gene. This CDR3 spans 12 amino acids. Looked up from germline, CDR1 is MRHNA and CDR2 is SNTAGT. Trimming cost V 6 bases and J 5 bases, with 5 bases left between them. The DNA of the CDR3 is TGTGCCAGCAGCCAGGATAATTCACCCCTCCACTTT. Protein: CASSQDNSPLHF.

The V gene is TRBV4-3, the J gene TRBJ1-2; D perhaps matches TRBD1 (6 bases). Trimming shortened V by 0 bases and J by 4 bases, and 12 bases separated the two germline ends. Germline V gives CDR1 LGHNA, CDR2 YSLEER. The CDR3 has 15 amino acids. The CDR3 sequence is CASSQDREGVYGYTF. In nucleotides, the CDR3 is TGCGCCAGCAGCCAAGATAGAGAGGGGGTCTATGGCTACACCTTC.

The chain employs TRBV5-4 and TRBJ2-3, with 8 bases aligning to TRBD2. V lost 5 bases and J lost 2; bases outside the gene matches: 13. The CDR3 runs to 17 residues. Germline assignment: CDR1 SGHNT and CDR2 YYREEE (reference sequence). CDR3 in DNA: TGTGCCAGCAGTTCAGCAGGGGTTAGCGGGATCACAGATACGCAGTATTTT. This codes for CASSSAGVSGITDTQYF.

The rearrangement uses TRBV7-2 and TRBJ2-1, with a weak D call TRBD2 (6 bases). Germline CDR1 and CDR2: SGHTA and FQGNSA. The CDR3 spans 15 residues. Deletions cut 5 bases from V and 6 bases from J, with 17 bases between. The CDR3 nucleotides are TGTGCCAGCAGCAACGTCCGACTAGTTTCCAATGAGCAGTTCTTC. The encoded protein is CASSNVRLVSNEQFF.

The chain has TRBV6-6 and TRBJ2-7; possible D gene TRBD2, 5 bases. Germline V gives CDR1 MNHNY, CDR2 SVGAGI (reference sequence). This CDR3 has 12 residues. V was shortened by 11 bases and J by 1 base, with 12 bases between the two germline ends. CDR3 bases: TGTGCCGCAAACGGGAATTCCTACGAGCAGTACTTC. Its protein product is CAANGNSYEQYF.

The chain carries TRBV10-3 and TRBJ2-7; 8 nucleotides match TRBD2. This CDR3 contains 17 residues. In germline, CDR1 is ENHRY, CDR2 SYGVKD. The junction had 10 bases not matched to a gene; V was cut back by 0 bases and J by 3 bases. The CDR3: CAISESGGSGSRYEQYF. Written as DNA, the CDR3 is TGTGCCATCAGTGAGTCGGGGGGGAGCGGGAGTCGCTACGAGCAGTACTTC.

The chain recombines TRBV18 with TRBJ2-7, with 10 nucleotides matching TRBD2. The V and J ends lost 2 bases and 5 bases, in that order; junction bases with no gene match: 3. The germline CDR1 and CDR2 sequences are KGHSH and LQKENI. The CDR3 covers 14 residues. The chain's CDR3 is CASSPTSGANEQYF. CDR3 nucleotides: TGTGCCAGCTCACCAACTAGCGGGGCCAACGAGCAGTACTTC.

V usage is TRBV12-5 and J usage is TRBJ1-1, with D possibly matching TRBD1 (5 bases). CDR1 is LGHNT, CDR2 FRNRAP, per germline. CDR3 length equals 13 residues. V gave up 4 bases and J gave up 6 bases, with 12 bases separating them. DNA for the CDR3: TGTGCTAGTGGTTCCTGGCAGGGCGCTGAAGCTTTCTTT. Translated, it gives CASGSWQGAEAFF.

V usage is TRBV10-1 and J usage is TRBJ2-7; weak D call: TRBD1 (6 bases). CDR3 length equals 15 residues. V was shortened by 2 bases and J by 5 bases, with 16 bases between the two germline ends. Germline V gene data show CDR1 as WNHNN and CDR2 as SYGVQD (reference sequence). CDR3 bases: TGCGCCAGCAGTGAGGGTAGGGGGACCTTTCACGAGCAGTACTTC. It codes for CASSEGRGTFHEQYF.

The V gene is TRBV6-5, the J gene TRBJ2-7, with 7 nucleotides matching TRBD2. The J segment lost 4 bases and the V segment lost 2 bases, leaving 2 bases of the junction unmatched. Germline CDR1 and CDR2: MNHEY and SVGAGI. The CDR3 runs to 13 residues. The CDR3: CASSYQRDYEQYF. CDR3 coding DNA: TGTGCCAGCAGTTACCAGCGGGATTACGAGCAGTACTTC.

This clone was seen a handful of times. This CDR3 is CSAWGVAEAFF. The DNA of the CDR3 is TGCAGTGCTTGGGGGGTAGCTGAAGCTTTCTTT. V is TRBV20-1 and J is TRBJ1-1; possibly TRBD1 for D (5 bases). The germline V gene has CDR1 DFQATT and CDR2 SNEGSKA (reference sequence). V dropped 5 bases and J dropped 6 bases, with 10 bases sitting between them. The CDR3 consists of 11 residues.

This chain joins TRBV6-6 and TRBJ2-5, with TRBD2 matching 9 bases. V dropped 2 bases and J dropped 2; count of bases not matched to a gene: 3. Germline CDR1 MNHNY, CDR2 SVGAGI (reference sequence). The CDR3 extends over 15 amino acids. CDR3 DNA: TGTGCCAGCAGTTACCCCGGACTAGCGCAAGAGACCCAGTACTTC. This sequence encodes CASSYPGLAQETQYF.

The chain combines TRBV18 with TRBJ1-1, with 8 bases fitting TRBD1. The germline V gene encodes CDR1 KGHSH and CDR2 LQKENI. Trimming took 3 bases from V and 4 from J; bases not matched to a gene: 1. This CDR3 has 13 residues. The CDR3 spells CASSPQGATEAFF. CDR3 DNA sequence: TGTGCCAGCTCACCCCAGGGGGCCACTGAAGCTTTCTTT. The full variable domain, completed using reference TRBV18 and TRBJ1-1, is NAGVMQNPRHLVRRRGQEARLRCSPMKGHSHVYWYRQLPEEGLKFMVYLQKENIIDESGMPKERFSAEFPKEGPSILRIQQVVRGDSAAYFCASSPQGATEAFFGQGTRLTVV.

The rearrangement links TRBV9 to TRBJ2-7; 8 bases are shared with TRBD2. This CDR3 is 14 amino acids long. The V gene end was trimmed by 6 bases and the J gene end by 2 bases; junction bases not matched to a gene: 7. CDR1 is SGDLS and CDR2 is YYNGEE in the germline V gene. CDR3 sequence (DNA): TGTGCCAGCAATCGGGGGGGGCCCCCCTACGAGCAGTACTTC. It is translated as CASNRGGPPYEQYF.

This clone appeared once. The J gene is TRBJ2-1, the V gene TRBV10-3; TRBD1 might be the D (6 bases). Germline CDR1 reads ENHRY; CDR2 reads SYGVKD. The CDR3 loop spans 13 amino acids. Written as DNA, the CDR3 is TGTGGGGCCAGGGACACGATATACAATGAGCAGTTCTTC. Translated, it gives CGARDTIYNEQFF.

The chain joins TRBV29-1 to TRBJ2-1; D is perhaps TRBD1 (7 bases). Germline lookup yields CDR1 SQVTM and CDR2 ANQGSEA. Trimming took off 5 bases at V and 5 bases at J, with 13 bases between the two ends. CDR3 length: 13 residues. This CDR3 is CSVHLRGDNEQFF. CDR3 in DNA: TGCAGCGTTCACCTCAGGGGGGACAATGAGCAGTTCTTC.

The rearrangement uses TRBV5-1 and TRBJ1-1; D remains unclear. This CDR3 spans 12 amino acids. V dropped 1 base and J dropped 7 bases, with 8 bases sitting between them. Looked up from germline, CDR1 is SGHRS and CDR2 is YFSETQ. CDR3 DNA: TGCGCCAGCAGCTTGTGGGGAGATGAAGCTTTCTTT. Encoded protein: CASSLWGDEAFF. The whole variable domain, remainder taken from reference TRBV5-1 and TRBJ1-1, is KAGVTQTPRYLIKTRGQQVTLSCSPISGHRSVSWYQQTPGQGLQFLFEYFSETQRNKGNFPGRFSGRQFSNSRSEMNVSTLELGDSALYLCASSLWGDEAFFGQGTRLTVV.

The chain links TRBV30 to TRBJ1-5, with TRBD1 identical over 12 bases. CDR3 size: 15 residues. Trimming removed 3 bases from V and 7 bases from J; junction bases left unmatched: 7. CDR1 and CDR2 (germline): GTSNPN, SVGIG (reference sequence). CDR3 DNA: TGTGCCTGGAGGGCCGGGACAGGGGGCAGCCAGCCCCAGCATTTT. The encoded protein is CAWRAGTGGSQPQHF.

This chain joins TRBV11-2 and TRBJ2-1, with 14 positions matching TRBD2. CDR3 size: 19 residues. Trimming took 5 bases from V and 4 from J; bases not matched to a gene: 13. Germline assignment: CDR1 SGHAT and CDR2 FQNNGV. DNA for the CDR3: TGTGCCAGCAGCCCCGGGACTAGCGGGGGCAGCCCACGATACAATGAGCAGTTCTTC. Amino acid sequence: CASSPGTSGGSPRYNEQFF.

The chain joins TRBV5-1 to TRBJ2-3, with D hard to call. The V and J ends lost 0 bases and 1 base respectively, with 12 bases between them. CDR3 length equals 16 residues. The germline gives CDR1 SGHRS, CDR2 YFSETQ. The CDR3 reads CASSLAANLGTDTQYF. The CDR3 DNA sequence: TGCGCCAGCAGCTTGGCCGCGAACCTAGGCACAGATACGCAGTATTTT.

The CDR3 reads CASSASLRDSGANVLTF. Written as DNA, the CDR3 is TGTGCCAGCAGCGCCTCCCTCAGGGACTCTGGGGCCAACGTCCTGACTTTC. The chain combines TRBV9 with TRBJ2-6; the D gene is possibly TRBD1 (5 bases). Germline CDR1 is SGDLS and CDR2 is YYNGEE. Trimming pared 3 bases from V and 0 bases from J, leaving 13 bases between. This CDR3 contains 17 residues.

This clone was observed a handful of times. The rearrangement links TRBV18 to TRBJ1-5; 9 bases are a match to TRBD1. The CDR3 runs to 18 residues. Germline-derived CDR1 and CDR2 are KGHSH and LQKENI. After removal of 4 bases from V and 1 base from J, the junction contained 11 bases not matched to a gene. Here the CDR3 reads CASSQQGARVGSNQPQHF. DNA of the CDR3: TGTGCCAGCTCACAACAGGGGGCTAGAGTAGGAAGCAATCAGCCCCAGCATTTT.

In its sample, this clone was seen once. V usage is TRBV19 and J usage is TRBJ1-1, with D possibly being TRBD1 (5 bases). The CDR3 length is 14 residues. The V end was cut by 3 bases, the J end by 9 bases, with 17 bases between. From germline, CDR1 is LNHDA and CDR2 SQIVND (reference sequence). CDR3: CASSITHGGRKAFF. The CDR3 nucleotides are TGTGCCAGTAGTATCACCCATGGGGGGAGGAAAGCTTTCTTT.

The rearrangement uses TRBV7-9 and TRBJ2-3; 7 nucleotides agree with TRBD1. V shed 4 bases and J 4 bases; nucleotides not matched to a gene: 14. CDR1 and CDR2 (germline): SEHNR, FQNEAQ (reference sequence). The CDR3 is 17 amino acids. In nucleotides, the CDR3 is TGTGCCAGCAGCTCCCTCGGGAAGGGGGCTATCGCAGATACGCAGTATTTT. It translates to CASSSLGKGAIADTQYF. The full variable domain, in which reference TRBV7-9 and TRBJ2-3 provide the parts outside the CDR3, is DTGVSQNPRHKITKRGQNVTFRCDPISEHNRLYWYRQTLGQGPEFLTYFQNEAQLEKSRLLSDRFSAERPKGSFSTLEIQRTEQGDSAMYLCASSSLGKGAIADTQYFGPGTRLTVL.

Only one count was recorded for this clone. The rearrangement joins TRBV10-2 to TRBJ1-1; 9 bases fit TRBD1. This CDR3 is 15 amino acids long. V dropped 3 bases and J dropped 7; count of bases not matched to a gene: 9. Germline V gives CDR1 WSHSY, CDR2 SAAADI. The CDR3 DNA reads TGCGCCAGCAGTGACCGAAAGTGGGACAGGGATGAAGCTTTCTTT. This codes for CASSDRKWDRDEAFF.

The chain has TRBV4-1 and TRBJ2-4; TRBD2 aligns across 10 bases. Germline values: CDR1 MGHRA, CDR2 YSYEKL. J gave up 3 bases and V 2 bases, and 7 bases lay outside the gene matches. This CDR3 comprises 17 residues. The CDR3 nucleotides are TGCGCCAGCAGCCAAATGCTAGCGGGAGTTTACAAAAACATTCAGTACTTC. It is translated as CASSQMLAGVYKNIQYF.